This TCR beta chain originates from a study of cytomegalovirus exposure and HLA in healthy donors. Findings and caveats of the study: Further analysis was carried out later, and it showed several of the most significant clusters appearing linked to common viral pathogens.

In the PCR, 60 Vbeta and 13 Jbeta primers were used. Per the authors' pipeline: As a later analysis found, there were 82 million or so unique TCR beta chains, of which some 10 million were shared. Produced via immunoSEQ multiplex PCR; TCRdb's table is partial and in-frame only. V, J and clone size derive from that table, while D and trimming were established from the DNA sequence. The table records approximately 180,000 clones, around 80% of them present only once. Of note for this clone: Its cognate antigen is unknown.

The V end was cut by 6 bases, the J end by 3 bases, with 12 bases between. Per the germline V gene, CDR1 is MDHEN and CDR2 is SYDVKM. The CDR3 consists of 13 residues. This receptor was taken from a woman aged 30 to 39 in good health and CMV-seropositive. The sample consisted of PBMCs. The genes are TRBV28 and TRBJ2-7; possible D gene TRBD1, 6 bases. CDR3 bases: TGTGCCAGCAGGAATACAGGGTTCTACGAGCAGTACTTC. Translating it yields CASRNTGFYEQYF.